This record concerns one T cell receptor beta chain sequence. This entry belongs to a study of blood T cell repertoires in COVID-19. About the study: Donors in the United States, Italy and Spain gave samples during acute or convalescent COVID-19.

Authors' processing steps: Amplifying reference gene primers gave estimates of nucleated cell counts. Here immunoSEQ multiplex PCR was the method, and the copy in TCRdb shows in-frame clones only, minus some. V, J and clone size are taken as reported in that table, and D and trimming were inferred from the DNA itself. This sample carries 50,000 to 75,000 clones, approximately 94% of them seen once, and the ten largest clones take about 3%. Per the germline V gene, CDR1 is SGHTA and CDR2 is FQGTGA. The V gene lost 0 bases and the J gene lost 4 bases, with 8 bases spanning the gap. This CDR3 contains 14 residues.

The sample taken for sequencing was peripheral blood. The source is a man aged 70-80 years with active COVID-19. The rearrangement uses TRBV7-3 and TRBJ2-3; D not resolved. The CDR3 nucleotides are TGTGCCAGCAGCTTAACGGTCAGTCCAGATACGCAGTATTTT. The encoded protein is CASSLTVSPDTQYF.